This T cell receptor (beta chain) was obtained from a study of identical twins. Regarding the study as a whole: For cord blood, abundant beta clonotypes had fewer insertions, unlike memory repertoires, which showed none. The same donors were not followed; conclusions instead depended on cross-sectional statistical analysis.

Germline values: CDR1 SNHLY, CDR2 FYNNEI. The CDR3 extends over 15 amino acids. V was pared by 5 bases and J by 5 bases, with 9 bases of the junction left unmatched. Each CDR3 protein gets one entry after TCRdb re-called the 5' RACE reads with MiXCR. The data contain about 190,000 distinct CDR3 sequences, 15% of them seen just once; the ten biggest clones take up 40%. A remark on this clonotype: Antigen specificity is unknown.

These same data were also listed under a study on T cells expressing NK-cell markers. From that second work: 1.0-7.0% of CD8+ T cells in six or seven donors belonged to dominant NKG2C+ clonotypes. Expanded clones of NKG2C+ T cells had an unclear HCMV specificity.

The clonotype comes from a woman aged 18-29 years in good health. The V call is TRBV2, the J call TRBJ2-1, with 7 nucleotides matching TRBD2. The sequencing sample was made of CD8+ T cells sorted from blood. CDR3 loop: CASSPFGLADNEQFF. The CDR3 DNA follows: TGTGCCAGCAGTCCTTTTGGCCTAGCGGACAATGAGCAGTTCTTC.